The clone carrying this TCR beta chain was detected many times. TCRdb ran MiXCR on the 5' RACE reads and lists one entry per CDR3 protein. The table has hundreds of thousands of distinct CDR3 sequences, 6% to 6.5% seen once. All donors were healthy Caucasians. Per the germline V gene, CDR1 is MNHEY and CDR2 is SMNVEV (reference sequence). CDR3 length equals 13 residues. Trimming removed 6 bases at V and 1 base at J, with 7 bases between. This specimen comes from a study of identical twins. Sequencing input: naive T cells sorted from blood. The TCR comes from a man aged 18 to 35 in good health. The rearrangement links TRBV27 to TRBJ1-5; D unresolved. The CDR3 region has the DNA TGTGCCAGCAGCACCTTAAGCAATCAGCCCCAGCATTTT. Protein sequence: CASSTLSNQPQHF.